One and the same sample provided the 32 T cell receptor beta chains below, sequenced in a study of blood T cell repertoires in COVID-19. TCRdb keeps only in-frame clones here, not all; method: immunoSEQ multiplex PCR. Of more than 65,000 clones in the sample, over 70% were seen once. The specimen was peripheral blood. The receptor set was obtained from a man aged 45-65 years with active COVID-19.

The rearrangement joins TRBV7-8 to TRBJ2-3, with 8 bases fitting TRBD2. V shed 1 base, J shed 0 bases, and the junction held 3 bases outside the gene matches. CDR3 length: 16 amino acids. The V gene's germline CDR1 is SGHVS and CDR2 FQNEAQ. The chain's CDR3 is CASSLVSGDSTDTQYF. The CDR3 DNA is TGTGCCAGCAGCTTAGTTAGCGGGGATAGCACAGATACGCAGTATTTT. Full variable domain (missing parts from reference TRBV7-8 and TRBJ2-3): GAGVSQSPRYKVAKRGQDVALRCDPISGHVSLFWYQQALGQGPEFLTYFQNEAQLDKSGLPSDRFFAERPEGSVSTLKIQRTQQEDSAVYLCASSLVSGDSTDTQYFGPGTRLTVL.

The rearrangement joins TRBV11-2 to TRBJ2-5; 9 positions agree with TRBD2. The CDR3 sequence is 15 residues long. V lost 5 bases and J lost 5; bases outside the gene matches: 9. Germline assignment: CDR1 SGHAT and CDR2 FQNNGV. The CDR3 region has the DNA TGTGCCAGCAGCCCCTATGGCGGGGGGGCTGAGACCCAGTACTTC. It specifies CASSPYGGGAETQYF.

This clone has just one count. This chain links TRBV19 with TRBJ2-5; 8 bases are a match to TRBD1. V trimming: 6 bases; J trimming: 0 bases; junction bases outside the gene matches: 6. The CDR3 loop spans 15 amino acids. Looked up from germline, CDR1 is LNHDA and CDR2 is SQIVND (reference sequence). CDR3 sequence (DNA): TGTGCCAGTAGGGGACAGGACCTGTACCAAGAGACCCAGTACTTC. Protein product: CASRGQDLYQETQYF.

This chain links TRBV18 with TRBJ2-6, with D possibly matching TRBD1 (6 bases). Germline loops: CDR1 KGHSH, CDR2 LQKENI. V lost 5 bases, J lost 1 base, and 15 bases lay in between. CDR3 length equals 17 residues. The chain's CDR3 is CASSFLYRDSGANVLTF. CDR3 nucleotide sequence: TGTGCCAGCTCATTCCTATACAGGGATTCTGGGGCCAACGTCCTGACTTTC. Variable domain in full (rest from reference TRBV18 and TRBJ2-6): NAGVMQNPRHLVRRRGQEARLRCSPMKGHSHVYWYRQLPEEGLKFMVYLQKENIIDESGMPKERFSAEFPKEGPSILRIQQVVRGDSAAYFCASSFLYRDSGANVLTFGAGSRLTVL.

This chain uses TRBV2 with TRBJ2-1, with a weak D call TRBD2 (6 bases). The CDR3 contains 13 residues. Deletions cut 7 bases from V and 5 bases from J, with 12 bases between. Germline CDR1 SNHLY, CDR2 FYNNEI. The CDR3 spells CASTGEAHNEQFF. For the CDR3, the DNA is TGTGCCAGCACGGGGGAGGCTCACAATGAGCAGTTCTTC.

This clone was seen a single time. The V call is TRBV12-3 or TRBV12-4, the J call TRBJ2-7; 7 nucleotides line up with TRBD2. V dropped 6 bases and J dropped 5; count of bases not matched to a gene: 7. CDR3 length: 13 residues. CDR3 in amino acids: CASSPTSSDEQYF. CDR3 nucleotide sequence: TGTGCCAGCAGCCCGACTAGCTCGGACGAGCAGTACTTC.

The rearrangement uses TRBV5-1 and TRBJ2-5; tentative D call: TRBD2 (5 bases). The CDR3 runs to 15 residues. Germline-derived CDR1 and CDR2 are SGHRS and YFSETQ. Trimming left V 0 bases short and J 4 bases short, with 13 bases between. CDR3 coding DNA: TGCGCCAGCAGCTTGGCCCATGGAAGCGGAGAGACCCAGTACTTC. Amino acids: CASSLAHGSGETQYF.

The gene calls are TRBV27 and TRBJ2-7; the D gene is possibly TRBD1 (6 bases). Trimming took off 5 bases at V and 6 bases at J, with 17 bases between the two ends. The CDR3 is made up of 14 amino acids. Germline V CDR1 and CDR2: MNHEY, SMNVEV (reference sequence). For the CDR3, the DNA is TGTGCCAGCAGTCGCGACAGGCTAGTAAGCGAGCAGTACTTC. This sequence encodes CASSRDRLVSEQYF.

This rearrangement joins TRBV29-1 to TRBJ2-7, with 11 bases aligning to TRBD1. The germline CDR1 and CDR2 sequences are SQVTM and ANQGSEA. The length of the CDR3 is 12 residues. DNA of the CDR3: TGCAGTGGGGGACAGGGGGAATTAGAGCAGTACTTC. Protein: CSGGQGELEQYF.

The V and J genes are TRBV5-1 and TRBJ2-7, with 9 bases matching TRBD2. Germline V gene data show CDR1 as SGHRS and CDR2 as YFSETQ. The CDR3 totals 14 residues. The trim removed 1 base at V and 7 bases at J, leaving 6 bases unmatched. The CDR3 loop is CASSLSSGAGEQYF. CDR3 nucleotides: TGCGCCAGCAGCTTGTCTAGCGGGGCGGGAGAGCAGTACTTC.

The chain carries TRBV30 and TRBJ2-1; 9 nucleotides align to TRBD2. After removal of 0 bases from V and 8 bases from J, the junction contained 8 bases not matched to a gene. The CDR3 is 15 residues long. From germline, CDR1 is GTSNPN and CDR2 SVGIG (reference sequence). CDR3 coding DNA: TGTGCCTGGAGTGTATTTGGCGGGAGGGCCTATGAGCAGTTCTTC. It specifies CAWSVFGGRAYEQFF.

The chain employs TRBV6-2 or TRBV6-3 and TRBJ2-6, with 10 bases identical to TRBD2. This CDR3 is 17 amino acids long. Germline CDR1 reads MNHEY; CDR2 reads SVGEGT. The trim removed 4 bases at V and 0 bases at J, leaving 3 bases unmatched. The CDR3 sequence is CASSSLAGASGANVLTF. For the CDR3, the DNA is TGTGCCAGCAGTTCTCTAGCGGGAGCCTCTGGGGCCAACGTCCTGACTTTC.

This rearrangement joins TRBV2 to TRBJ2-7, with D tentatively TRBD2 (6 bases). The germline gives CDR1 SNHLY, CDR2 FYNNEI. The CDR3 totals 12 residues. V lost 6 bases, J lost 7 bases, and 13 bases lay in between. CDR3 in amino acids: CASRSGAGEQYF. DNA of the CDR3: TGTGCCAGCAGATCCGGGGCGGGGGAGCAGTACTTC.

Here the CDR3 reads CAWSGSIVPPNEQFF. The CDR3, as DNA: TGTGCCTGGAGTGGAAGTATAGTGCCACCCAATGAGCAGTTCTTC. V usage is TRBV30 and J usage is TRBJ2-1; no definite D call. The germline V and J ends were trimmed by 1 base and 6 bases, with 16 bases remaining between them. CDR1 GTSNPN and CDR2 SVGIG come from the germline V gene (reference sequence). This CDR3 comprises 15 residues.

This rearrangement joins TRBV7-3 to TRBJ2-1; 16 positions match TRBD2. Germline V gene lookup returns CDR1 SGHTA and CDR2 FQGTGA. V shed 5 bases, J shed 7 bases, and the junction held 11 bases outside the gene matches. The CDR3 extends over 18 amino acids. CDR3 DNA: TGTGCCAGCAGCCGGGCCCCGGGACTAGCGGGGGGGCGTAATGAGCAGTTCTTC. This codes for CASSRAPGLAGGRNEQFF.

The chain carries TRBV7-9 and TRBJ2-1, with D possibly being TRBD2 (6 bases). CDR1 is SEHNR, CDR2 FQNEAQ, per germline (reference sequence). The CDR3 length is 15 residues. The V gene lost 5 bases and the J gene lost 3 bases, with 14 bases spanning the gap. The CDR3 DNA is TGTGCCAGCAGCACGTCGGAGCGGGTCTACAATGAGCAGTTCTTC. It translates to CASSTSERVYNEQFF.

In DNA form, the CDR3 reads TGTGCCAGCAGTACCAGGGTCCAAGAGACCCAGTACTTC. It specifies CASSTRVQETQYF. V gene TRBV6-6 combines with J gene TRBJ2-5; tentatively, D is TRBD1 (5 bases). Per the germline V gene, CDR1 is MNHNY and CDR2 is SVGAGI (reference sequence). V was trimmed by 5 bases and J by 1 base, leaving 8 bases between them. CDR3 length equals 13 residues.

This clone was observed once. The rearrangement links TRBV5-4 to TRBJ2-7, with 9 bases identical to TRBD1. The CDR3 is 13 residues long. Trimming removed 6 bases from V and 9 bases from J; junction bases left unmatched: 10. The V gene's germline CDR1 is SGHNT and CDR2 YYREEE (reference sequence). CDR3 region: CASTWDRVVTQYF. As DNA, the CDR3 is TGTGCCAGCACCTGGGACAGGGTGGTAACGCAGTACTTC. Full variable domain (outside the CDR3, taken from reference TRBV5-4 and TRBJ2-7): ETGVTQSPTHLIKTRGQQVTLRCSSQSGHNTVSWYQQALGQGPQFIFQYYREEENGRGNFPPRFSGLQFPNYSSELNVNALELDDSALYLCASTWDRVVTQYFGPGTRLTVT.

This chain joins TRBV3-1 (or the pseudogene TRBV3-2) and TRBJ1-2; tentative D call: TRBD1 (6 bases). Germline values: CDR1 LGHDT, CDR2 YNNKEL (reference sequence). CDR3 length: 14 amino acids. The V end lost 3 bases, the J end lost 4 bases, and 12 bases lay between the germline ends. CDR3 protein: CASSQLQGIYGYTF. In nucleotides, the CDR3 is TGTGCCAGCAGCCAGCTTCAGGGGATCTATGGCTACACCTTC.

The rearrangement links TRBV7-3 to TRBJ2-5; maybe TRBD2 (7 bases). V was cut by 2 bases and J by 4 bases, with 14 bases left in between. Germline lookup yields CDR1 SGHTA and CDR2 FQGTGA. The CDR3 runs 15 residues. The CDR3 bases are TGTGCCAGCAGCTTAGATGGGGGGGCATCAGAGACCCAGTACTTC. Translating gives CASSLDGGASETQYF.

This clone was counted only a few times. The rearrangement joins TRBV29-1 to TRBJ2-1; weak D call: TRBD2 (7 bases). Germline CDR1 SQVTM, CDR2 ANQGSEA. The CDR3 sequence is 16 residues long. Trimming left V 4 bases short and J 0 bases short, with 16 bases between. CDR3 coding DNA: TGCAGCGTTGCCGCGGGGGCGCTTCACTCCTACAATGAGCAGTTCTTC. Translating it yields CSVAAGALHSYNEQFF.

This clone was recorded once. The chain employs TRBV2 and TRBJ2-7, with 12 positions matching TRBD2. This CDR3 contains 14 residues. V trimming: 5 bases; J trimming: 5 bases; junction bases outside the gene matches: 4. From germline, CDR1 is SNHLY and CDR2 FYNNEI. The CDR3 here is CASSRTSGANEQYF. The CDR3 DNA reads TGTGCCAGCAGTAGGACTAGCGGGGCCAACGAGCAGTACTTC.

The chain carries TRBV5-1 and TRBJ1-3, with D perhaps TRBD1 (5 bases). The CDR3 is made up of 16 amino acids. V was pared by 2 bases and J by 5 bases, with 17 bases between. Germline V gene sequence: CDR1 SGHRS, CDR2 YFSETQ. The CDR3 protein is CASSLYLGGLRNTIYF. CDR3 DNA: TGCGCCAGCAGCTTATACCTGGGGGGGTTAAGAAACACCATATATTTT.

V and J are TRBV5-5 and TRBJ2-1; D not certain. The CDR3 has 13 amino acids. V lost 0 bases and J 8 bases, leaving 9 bases between the germline ends. Germline CDR1 and CDR2: SGHKS and YYEKEE (reference sequence). The CDR3: CASSLVSIDEQFF. CDR3 nucleotides: TGTGCCAGCAGCTTGGTATCTATTGATGAGCAGTTCTTC.

This rearrangement joins TRBV7-3 to TRBJ2-2; the match to TRBD2 covers 7 bases. Looked up from germline, CDR1 is SGHTA and CDR2 is FQGTGA. V lost 5 bases, J lost 3 bases, and 9 bases stayed unmatched. The CDR3 has 16 amino acids. The CDR3 coding sequence is TGTGCCAGCAGCAAGAGCGGGATACGCGACACCGGGGAGCTGTTTTTT. This codes for CASSKSGIRDTGELFF.

The chain is built from TRBV4-3 and TRBJ2-1, with TRBD2 identical over 12 bases. Germline assignment: CDR1 LGHNA and CDR2 YSLEER. This CDR3 comprises 17 residues. Germline trimming cut 0 bases from V and 6 bases from J; bases unmatched to any gene: 6. CDR3 amino acids: CASSQDTKGLAGNEQFF. CDR3 in DNA: TGCGCCAGCAGCCAAGATACCAAGGGACTAGCGGGCAATGAGCAGTTCTTC.

J is TRBJ2-7 and V is TRBV4-2, with TRBD2 matching 16 bases. V lost 0 bases, J lost 6 bases, and 5 bases stayed unmatched. The length of the CDR3 is 17 residues. CDR1 LGHNA and CDR2 YNFKEQ come from the germline V gene. The CDR3 DNA reads TGTGCCAGCAGCCAAGAAGGGACTAGCGGGGGGGCTTCCGAGCAGTACTTC. It translates to CASSQEGTSGGASEQYF.

This chain joins TRBV6-2 or TRBV6-3 and TRBJ2-1; 11 nucleotides align to TRBD2. The CDR3 covers 16 residues. Looked up from germline, CDR1 is MNHEY and CDR2 is SVGEGT. The junction had 6 bases not matched to a gene; V was cut back by 2 bases and J by 6 bases. CDR3 loop: CASSYGWLAGGNEQFF. The DNA for the CDR3 is TGTGCCAGCAGTTACGGTTGGCTAGCGGGAGGCAATGAGCAGTTCTTC.

The genes are TRBV6-7 and TRBJ2-7; weak D call: TRBD2 (5 bases). TRBV6-7 is flagged as an ORF with uncertain function. V gave up 2 bases and J gave up 4 bases, with 15 bases separating them. This CDR3 contains 15 residues. The DNA of the CDR3 is TGTGCCAGCAGTTACGTCGGCCGTCCGGGGTACGAGCAGTACTTC. Translation gives CASSYVGRPGYEQYF.

J is TRBJ2-1 and V is TRBV24-1; 13 bases fit TRBD2. With 10 bases clipped from V and 8 bases from J, the junction kept 13 bases outside the gene matches. Per the germline V gene, CDR1 is KGHDR and CDR2 is SFDVKD. This CDR3 is built from 16 residues. The CDR3 sequence: CATDRTSGGGVDEQFF. CDR3 in DNA: TGTGCCACGGACCGGACTAGCGGGGGTGGAGTAGATGAGCAGTTCTTC.

This chain joins TRBV11-2 and TRBJ2-5, with TRBD2 matching 9 bases. This CDR3 is built from 16 residues. Germline V lookup: CDR1 SGHAT, CDR2 FQNNGV. V gave up 1 base and J gave up 2 bases; unmatched junction bases: 5. For the CDR3, the DNA is TGTGCCAGCAGCTTAGGGTCAGCGGGGGGACAAGAGACCCAGTACTTC. This codes for CASSLGSAGGQETQYF.

The V gene is TRBV20-1, the J gene TRBJ2-1; D is perhaps TRBD2 (5 bases). CDR3 length equals 15 residues. Trimming removed 3 bases at V and 2 bases at J, with 14 bases between. Germline V CDR1 and CDR2: DFQATT, SNEGSKA (reference sequence). This chain's CDR3 is CSASHERSAYNEQFF. The CDR3 DNA reads TGCAGTGCTAGTCACGAGCGGTCGGCCTACAATGAGCAGTTCTTC.